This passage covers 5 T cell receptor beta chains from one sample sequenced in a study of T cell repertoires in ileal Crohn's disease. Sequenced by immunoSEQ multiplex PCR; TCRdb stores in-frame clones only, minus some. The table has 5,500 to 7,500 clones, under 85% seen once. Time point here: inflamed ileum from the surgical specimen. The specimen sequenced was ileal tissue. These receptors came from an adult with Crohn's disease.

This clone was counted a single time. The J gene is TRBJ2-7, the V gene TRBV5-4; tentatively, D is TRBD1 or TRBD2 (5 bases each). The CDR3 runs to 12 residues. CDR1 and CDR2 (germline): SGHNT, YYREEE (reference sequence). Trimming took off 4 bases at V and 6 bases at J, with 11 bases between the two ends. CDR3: CASSVSGTEQYF. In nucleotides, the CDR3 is TGTGCCAGCAGCGTCTCAGGGACCGAGCAGTACTTC.

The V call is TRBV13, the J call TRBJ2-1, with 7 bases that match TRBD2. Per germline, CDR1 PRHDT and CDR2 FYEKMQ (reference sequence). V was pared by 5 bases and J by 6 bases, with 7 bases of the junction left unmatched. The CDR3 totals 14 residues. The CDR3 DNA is TGTGCCAGCAGCGGACGGGACTACCTCAATGAGCAGTTCTTC. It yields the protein CASSGRDYLNEQFF.

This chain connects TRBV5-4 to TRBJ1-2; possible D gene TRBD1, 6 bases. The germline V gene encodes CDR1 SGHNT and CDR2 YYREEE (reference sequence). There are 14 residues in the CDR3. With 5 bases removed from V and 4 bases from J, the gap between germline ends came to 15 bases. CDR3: CASSSQGARYGYTF. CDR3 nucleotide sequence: TGTGCCAGCAGTTCACAGGGAGCTCGCTATGGCTACACCTTC.

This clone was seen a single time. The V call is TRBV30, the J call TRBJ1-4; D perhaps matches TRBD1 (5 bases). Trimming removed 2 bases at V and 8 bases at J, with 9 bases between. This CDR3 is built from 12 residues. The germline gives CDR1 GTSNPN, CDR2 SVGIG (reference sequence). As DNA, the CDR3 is TGTGCCTGGAGTCAGGGAGACGAAAAACTGTTTTTT. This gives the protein CAWSQGDEKLFF.

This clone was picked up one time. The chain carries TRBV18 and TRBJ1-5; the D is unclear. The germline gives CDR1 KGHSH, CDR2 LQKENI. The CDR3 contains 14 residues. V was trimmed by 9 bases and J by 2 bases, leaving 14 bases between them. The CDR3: CASRLAGGNQPQHF. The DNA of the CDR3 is TGTGCCAGTCGACTGGCCGGGGGCAATCAGCCCCAGCATTTT.